The 3 T cell receptor beta chains in this list originate from one sample, sequenced in a study of technical replicates of blood from several donors. Method: immunoSEQ multiplex PCR; TCRdb's copy keeps in-frame clones and lacks some. This sample yields about 83,000 clones, of which 90% to 95% are seen a single time; 0.27% belongs to the top ten. Input material: T cells isolated from PBMCs. The receptors come from a human donor in good health.

The chain uses TRBV30 and TRBJ2-1; TRBD1 agrees at 10 bases. Germline CDR1 reads GTSNPN; CDR2 reads SVGIG (reference sequence). The CDR3 covers 17 residues. Trimming took 3 bases from V and 0 from J; bases not matched to a gene: 8. In nucleotides, the CDR3 is TGTGCCTGGAGCGGTTGGGGACAGGGGCTCTCCTACAATGAGCAGTTCTTC. It specifies CAWSGWGQGLSYNEQFF.

Turning to this clone: The junction departs from germline at one end; a sequencing error may be responsible. CDR3 sequence: CASSLGRRGETQYF. The CDR3 DNA reads TGTGCTAGCAGCTTAGGCAGGCGGGGAGAGACCCAGTACTTC. V and J are TRBV7-7 and TRBJ2-5; the D gene is possibly TRBD2 (6 bases). From germline, CDR1 is SSHAT and CDR2 FNYEAQ (reference sequence). The CDR3 is 14 amino acids.

The gene calls are TRBV4-1 and TRBJ1-3; a possible D gene is TRBD1 (5 bases). Germline V CDR1 and CDR2: MGHRA, YSYEKL. V lost 7 bases to trimming and J lost 0 bases, with 19 bases between them. This CDR3 region has 17 residues. CDR3 sequence reads: CASNQVVAGPSGNTIYF. The CDR3, as DNA: TGCGCCAGCAATCAGGTCGTTGCGGGGCCCTCTGGAAACACCATATATTTT.